This T cell receptor beta chain was recorded in a study of Ad26.COV2.S vaccination and SARS-CoV-2 variants. Assay used: immunoSEQ multiplex PCR; TCRdb lists only in-frame clones, some missing. The sample carries hundreds of thousands of clones, about 89% recorded once. The CDR3 covers 13 residues. V lost 0 bases and J 8 bases, leaving 11 bases between the germline ends. The germline CDR1 and CDR2 sequences are SGHRS and YFSETQ. Treatment noted: 19 received Ad26.COV2.S at low or high dose, single or two shots; about 5 received placebo; per-sample allocation not given. At day 63 after the first vaccine or placebo injection, samples were drawn. Based in Boston, the donor was an adult of 18-55 years. Vaccination employed an Ad26 vector expressing the Wuhan-strain SARS-CoV-2 spike.

The sample consisted of peripheral blood, taken in a trial of Ad26.COV2.S vaccine versus placebo. The source of this sequence is a person between 18 and 65 years old who received the Ad26.COV2.S COVID-19 vaccine or a placebo. The chain uses TRBV5-1 and TRBJ1-2; D gene ambiguous. CDR3 protein: CASSLDSSGGYTF. In DNA form, the CDR3 reads TGCGCCAGCAGCTTGGACTCGTCGGGGGGCTACACCTTC.